The 14 T cell receptor beta chains in this list originate from one sample, sequenced in a study of Tregs in tolerant kidney transplant recipients. This table comes from immunoSEQ multiplex PCR, and its TCRdb copy is limited to in-frame clones, with some not included. The repertoire shows under 55,000 clones; the top ten hold under 0.9%. The material sequenced was CD4+ T cells from blood, taken before the transplant. Source of these receptors: a human donor who received a combined kidney and bone marrow transplant.

Frequency places this clone as medium-sized. The read is 3 residues too short to cover the CDR3 end, so that end is filled in from the germline J gene. The J gene is TRBJ2-3, the V gene TRBV10-3; possibly TRBD2 for D (6 bases). Germline CDR1 is ENHRY and CDR2 is SYGVKD. Deletions cut 7 bases from V and 5 bases from J, with 16 bases between. The CDR3 covers 14 residues. The DNA read from the CDR3 is TGTGCCATCAAGCCTAGCACGGAGGGAGATACG. Translating gives CAIKPSTEGDT. From start to end, the CDR3 is CAIKPSTEGDTQYF.

About this clone: The CDR3 end falls 3 residues outside the read, so it is completed with the germline J gene. The chain is built from TRBV5-1 and TRBJ2-3, with 9 bases lining up with TRBD1. In germline, CDR1 is SGHRS, CDR2 YFSETQ. The V segment lost 7 bases and the J segment 3 bases; nucleotides outside the gene matches: 9. CDR3 length equals 15 residues. CDR3 DNA, as far as it was read: TGCGCCAGCGGCCCGGGACAGGGCCTTACAGATACG. This sequence encodes CASGPGQGLTDT. The whole CDR3 sequence is CASGPGQGLTDTQYF.

With regard to this clone: The CDR3 end falls 3 residues outside the read, so it is completed with the germline J gene. The rearrangement joins TRBV6-1 to TRBJ2-7; TRBD2 matches at 12 bases. This CDR3 comprises 16 residues. Germline V gives CDR1 MNHNS, CDR2 SASEGT. Trimming at V came to 4 bases and at J to 5 bases, leaving 9 bases not matched to a gene. CDR3 protein: CASSVRASGGADEQYF. The part of the CDR3 DNA that was read is TGTGCCAGCAGTGTACGGGCTAGCGGGGGGGCAGACGAG.

About this clone: The CDR3 end is not reached by the read, which stops 3 residues before it; the germline J gene fills it in. The V call is TRBV5-1, the J call TRBJ1-2; D might be TRBD1 (5 bases). This CDR3 contains 14 residues. CDR1 is SGHRS and CDR2 is YFSETQ in the germline V gene. V lost 0 bases, J lost 2 bases, and 8 bases lay in between. This chain's CDR3 is CASSLVGLNYGYTF. The part of the CDR3 DNA that was read is TGCGCCAGCAGCTTGGTGGGGCTCAACTATGGC.

About this clone: From the germline J gene comes the end of the CDR3, since the read stops 3 residues before it. This chain uses TRBV7-9 with TRBJ2-7; D unresolved. CDR3 size: 15 residues. CDR1 SEHNR and CDR2 FQNEAQ come from the germline V gene (reference sequence). V was shortened by 4 bases and J by 3 bases, with 16 bases between the two germline ends. The CDR3 reads CASSSLGFTYYEQYF. CDR3 DNA (partial): TGTGCCAGCAGCTCCCTTGGTTTCACCTACTACGAG.

Regarding this clone: The read comes to an end 3 residues before the CDR3 does, leaving the germline J gene to fill in the end. This chain joins TRBV5-1 and TRBJ2-2; 8 bases map to TRBD1. V dropped 2 bases and J dropped 3; count of bases not matched to a gene: 3. The CDR3 totals 15 residues. Germline CDR1 SGHRS, CDR2 YFSETQ. The CDR3 loop reads CASSFTGQDTGELFF. The CDR3 DNA, read in part, is TGCGCCAGCAGCTTTACGGGACAGGACACCGGGGAG.

As to this clone: The CDR3 end lies 3 residues beyond the end of the read and is filled in from the germline J gene. The J gene is TRBJ2-7, the V gene TRBV6-2 or TRBV6-3, with D maybe TRBD1 (6 bases). Germline assignment: CDR1 MNHEY and CDR2 SVGEGT. The V end was cut by 0 bases, the J end by 6 bases, with 9 bases between. The CDR3 has 13 residues. The CDR3 loop is CASSYSGQFEQYF. The part of the CDR3 DNA that was read is TGTGCCAGCAGTTACTCCGGACAGTTCGAG.

On this clone itself: With the read ending 3 residues before the CDR3 end, the germline J gene is used to fill in that end. The J gene is TRBJ1-4, the V gene TRBV7-9; 7 positions agree with TRBD1. After removal of 3 bases from V and 5 bases from J, the junction contained 6 bases not matched to a gene. In germline, CDR1 is SEHNR, CDR2 FQNEAQ (reference sequence). The length of the CDR3 is 15 residues. CDR3: CASSFGDRDNEKLFF. CDR3 DNA, as far as it was read: TGTGCCAGCAGCTTTGGAGACAGGGACAATGAAAAA. The whole variable domain, remainder taken from reference TRBV7-9 and TRBJ1-4, is DTGVSQNPRHKITKRGQNVTFRCDPISEHNRLYWYRQTLGQGPEFLTYFQNEAQLEKSRLLSDRFSAERPKGSFSTLEIQRTEQGDSAMYLCASSFGDRDNEKLFFGSGTQLSVL.

Regarding this clone: The CDR3 is cut off 3 residues early in the read; its end comes from the germline J gene. J is TRBJ2-3 and V is TRBV7-9; 10 bases fit TRBD1. The CDR3 totals 15 residues. The V segment lost 5 bases and the J segment 5 bases; nucleotides outside the gene matches: 7. The germline gives CDR1 SEHNR, CDR2 FQNEAQ (reference sequence). The CDR3 DNA, read in part, is TGTGCCAGCAGCGCGACAGGGGGCAAAGTAGATACG. The encoded protein is CASSATGGKVDT. The whole CDR3 protein is CASSATGGKVDTQYF.

About this clone itself: The sequence runs out 3 residues before the end of the CDR3; the remainder is reconstructed from the germline J gene. V gene TRBV29-1 combines with J gene TRBJ1-1; TRBD1 aligns across 7 bases. This CDR3 has 13 amino acids. V gave up 5 bases and J gave up 4 bases; unmatched junction bases: 7. Germline V gives CDR1 SQVTM, CDR2 ANQGSEA. CDR3 DNA, as far as it was read: TGCAGCGTTCAGGGACAGCTTGCCACTGAA. Encoded protein: CSVQGQLATE. The complete CDR3 reads CSVQGQLATEAFF.

As concerns this clone: Read coverage stops 3 residues before the CDR3 terminus; the germline J gene supplies the remainder. The V gene is TRBV30, the J gene TRBJ1-2; D not certain. Germline values: CDR1 GTSNPN, CDR2 SVGIG (reference sequence). The CDR3 consists of 15 residues. V lost 2 bases and J 0 bases, leaving 13 bases between the germline ends. The CDR3 spells CAWSFPSTTNYGYTF. Partial CDR3 DNA: TGTGCCTGGAGTTTCCCTAGTACAACTAACTATGGC.

CDR3 protein: CASSPPSSPPGTQYF. The CDR3 bases that were read are TGTGCCAGCTCACCACCGTCGTCCCCTCCGGGGACC. The genes are TRBV18 and TRBJ2-5; no definite D call. The read falls 3 residues short of the CDR3 end, and the missing part is taken from the germline J gene. Germline CDR1 is KGHSH and CDR2 is LQKENI. The V end was cut by 0 bases, the J end by 7 bases, with 15 bases between. This CDR3 comprises 15 residues. The variable domain in full, with the rest retrieved from reference TRBV18 and TRBJ2-5, is NAGVMQNPRHLVRRRGQEARLRCSPMKGHSHVYWYRQLPEEGLKFMVYLQKENIIDESGMPKERFSAEFPKEGPSILRIQQVVRGDSAAYFCASSPPSSPPGTQYFGPGTRLLVL.

Notes on this clone: The sequence runs out 3 residues before the end of the CDR3; the remainder is reconstructed from the germline J gene. This sequence joins TRBV6-2 or TRBV6-3 and TRBJ1-1, with a possible D match to TRBD1 (5 bases). V shed 8 bases and J shed 4 bases, with 8 bases lying between them. The V gene's germline CDR1 is MNHEY and CDR2 SVGEGT. This CDR3 contains 11 residues. The CDR3 loop reads CASGRGTEAFF. CDR3 DNA (partial): TGTGCCAGCGGAAGGGGCACTGAA.

On this clone itself: Read coverage stops 3 residues before the CDR3 terminus; the germline J gene supplies the remainder. This chain uses TRBV7-2 with TRBJ2-5, with TRBD2 matching 9 bases. Trimming cost V 5 bases and J 5 bases; bases outside gene matches: 3. The CDR3 covers 13 residues. Germline values: CDR1 SGHTA, CDR2 FQGNSA. The CDR3 reads CASSAGLAETQYF. Incomplete CDR3 DNA: TGTGCCAGCAGCGCCGGACTAGCGGAGACC. The full variable domain, with the rest looked up from reference TRBV7-2 and TRBJ2-5, is GAGVSQSPSNKVTEKGKDVELRCDPISGHTALYWYRQSLGQGLEFLIYFQGNSAPDKSGLPSDRFSAERTGGSVSTLTIQRTQQEDSAVYLCASSAGLAETQYFGPGTRLLVL.